This entry lists 31 T cell receptor beta chains sequenced from one sample in a study of T cells in Graves' hyperthyroidism and ophthalmopathy. Amplification yielded TCR beta CDR3 regions, with RNA transcripts as the source. Using the HTBI primer set, a first-round RT-PCR was run on the TCR CDR3. TCRdb independently ran MiXCR on the multiplex PCR reads; one entry per CDR3 protein. The sample includes about 360,000 distinct CDR3 sequences, around 14% seen only once; the top ten take 9.2%. Sequences were obtained from blood. Source of these receptors: a woman between 18 and 30 years old with Graves' hyperthyroidism.

This clonotype was detected ten times or more. V gene TRBV6-1 combines with J gene TRBJ2-5, with TRBD2 matching 10 bases. The germline CDR1 and CDR2 sequences are MNHNS and SASEGT. Losses at the gene ends were 5 bases for V and 7 bases for J; bases not matched to a gene: 10. The CDR3 has 15 residues. The CDR3 loop is CASSFRLAGARTQYF. The CDR3 DNA follows: TGTGCCAGCAGTTTCCGCCTAGCGGGGGCCCGGACCCAGTACTTC.

This clonotype showed up just a few times. The genes are TRBV5-6 and TRBJ2-5; D might be TRBD2 (5 bases). The V end was cut by 5 bases, the J end by 0 bases, with 17 bases between. The length of the CDR3 is 16 residues. CDR1 is SGHDT and CDR2 is YYEEEE in the germline V gene. In DNA form, the CDR3 reads TGTGCCAGCAGGTACGACGAGGGAGCCGACCAAGAGACCCAGTACTTC. The encoded protein is CASRYDEGADQETQYF.

This clonotype appeared many times. The genes are TRBV6-1 and TRBJ2-7; TRBD1 matches 9 bases. V lost 4 bases, J lost 5 bases, and 3 bases stayed unmatched. Germline CDR1 and CDR2: MNHNS and SASEGT. This CDR3 is 13 amino acids long. CDR3 sequence (DNA): TGTGCCAGCAGTGTACAGGGGGCGGACGAGCAGTACTTC. This encodes CASSVQGADEQYF.

Comments on this clonotype: A read error is possible here, since a much larger clone lies one base away. This chain connects TRBV12-3 or TRBV12-4 to TRBJ1-5; D not certain. The length of the CDR3 is 14 residues. In nucleotides, the CDR3 is TGTGCCAGCAGTTTGGCAGATGGCAATCAGCCCCAGAATTTT. Translation: CASSLADGNQPQNF.

V and J are TRBV7-9 and TRBJ1-6, with 8 bases matching TRBD1. V gave up 1 base and J gave up 9 bases; unmatched junction bases: 5. The CDR3 sequence is 15 residues long. From germline, CDR1 is SEHNR and CDR2 FQNEAQ (reference sequence). The CDR3 DNA reads TGTGCCAGCAGCTTAGAGACAGGGGAAAGTTCACCCCTCCACTTT. Translated, it gives CASSLETGESSPLHF.

This clonotype was detected many times. The chain employs TRBV27 and TRBJ1-1; a possible D gene is TRBD1 (5 bases). CDR1 is MNHEY and CDR2 is SMNVEV in the germline V gene (reference sequence). Deletions cut 2 bases from V and 5 bases from J, with 15 bases between. CDR3 length: 15 amino acids. The DNA of the CDR3 is TGTGCCAGCAGTTTACTGTCCGGGGCGCAAACTGAAGCTTTCTTT. Translated: CASSLLSGAQTEAFF.

This rearrangement joins TRBV10-3 to TRBJ2-1; D ambiguous. The germline V gene has CDR1 ENHRY and CDR2 SYGVKD. The ends were cut back, 0 bases at V and 2 bases at J, with 11 bases in the middle. CDR3 size: 16 residues. The CDR3 nucleotides read TGTGCCATCAGTGAGTCGGGGTCAGCAACCTACAATGAGCAGTTCTTC. It is translated as CAISESGSATYNEQFF.

This clonotype was seen ten or more times. The CDR3 sequence: CASSEVQGLAKNIQYF. Here the CDR3 DNA reads TGTGCCAGCAGTGAGGTACAGGGGCTAGCCAAAAACATTCAGTACTTC. The chain carries TRBV12-3 or TRBV12-4 and TRBJ2-4; 7 bases fit TRBD1. Trimming took 5 bases from V and 0 from J; bases not matched to a gene: 7. CDR3 length: 16 amino acids.

This clonotype was seen many times. This chain joins TRBV4-2 and TRBJ2-3, with TRBD1 matching 8 bases. The CDR3 runs 16 residues. The ends lost 6 bases at V and 1 base at J; junction bases unmatched: 9. CDR1 and CDR2 from the germline V gene are LGHNA and YNFKEQ. The CDR3 DNA follows: TGTGCCAGCAGTAAATATGCGGGACAGGGCACAGATACGCAGTATTTT. Its translation: CASSKYAGQGTDTQYF.

Only a few counts were recorded for this clonotype. This chain links TRBV4-3 with TRBJ2-2, with D perhaps TRBD2 (6 bases). Trimming left V 8 bases short and J 1 base short, with 14 bases between. Germline values: CDR1 LGHNA, CDR2 YSLEER. This CDR3 has 15 residues. The CDR3, as DNA: TGCGCCAGCGGAGGGGCGGTTTTGAACACCGGGGAGCTGTTTTTT. Its translation: CASGGAVLNTGELFF.

This clonotype was counted many times. This chain joins TRBV28 and TRBJ1-2; a weak D match, TRBD1 (6 bases). From germline, CDR1 is MDHEN and CDR2 SYDVKM. V lost 3 bases to trimming and J lost 6 bases, with 17 bases between them. This CDR3 comprises 15 residues. This CDR3 is CASSFAGGVVDGYTF. CDR3 nucleotides: TGTGCCAGCAGTTTTGCGGGGGGCGTTGTGGATGGCTACACCTTC.

This clonotype was picked up many times. The V and J genes are TRBV29-1 and TRBJ2-4; D is perhaps TRBD1 or TRBD2 (5 bases each). Germline lookup yields CDR1 SQVTM and CDR2 ANQGSEA. V was clipped by 7 bases and J by 1 base, with 11 bases between them. This CDR3 has 13 residues. CDR3 coding DNA: TGCAGCGCTCAGTGGGGGGCCAAAAACATTCAGTACTTC. It encodes CSAQWGAKNIQYF.

This sequence joins TRBV7-9 and TRBJ2-1; the D gene is possibly TRBD1 (6 bases). Germline CDR1 SEHNR, CDR2 FQNEAQ (reference sequence). The germline V and J ends were trimmed by 3 bases and 2 bases, with 14 bases remaining between them. The CDR3 loop spans 16 amino acids. The CDR3 coding sequence is TGTGCCAGCAGCTTGCGGCAGGGGCCGACCTACAATGAGCAGTTCTTC. Translating gives CASSLRQGPTYNEQFF.

This clonotype came up many times. CDR3 sequence reads: CASRYLRGTQSQGDTEAFF. The CDR3 region has the DNA TGTGCCAGCAGATACCTAAGGGGCACGCAGAGCCAAGGGGACACTGAAGCTTTCTTT. The rearrangement uses TRBV11-2 and TRBJ1-1, with D tentatively TRBD1 (5 bases). CDR1 and CDR2 (germline): SGHAT, FQNNGV. V gave up 6 bases and J gave up 3 bases, with 29 bases separating them. The CDR3 consists of 19 residues.

This clonotype was observed at least ten times. J is TRBJ1-2 and V is TRBV28; maybe TRBD1 (6 bases). V lost 6 bases to trimming and J lost 5 bases, with 16 bases between them. The CDR3 is 14 amino acids. The germline gives CDR1 MDHEN, CDR2 SYDVKM. CDR3 sequence: CASSPAGAVYGYTF. The CDR3, as DNA: TGTGCCAGCAGCCCCGCAGGGGCCGTGTATGGCTACACCTTC.

The V gene is TRBV19, the J gene TRBJ1-1, with D perhaps TRBD1 (6 bases). Germline CDR1 and CDR2: LNHDA and SQIVND (reference sequence). The CDR3 is made up of 12 amino acids. The V end lost 5 bases, the J end lost 8 bases, and 12 bases lay between the germline ends. The CDR3 loop is CASSPGTFEAFF. CDR3 nucleotide sequence: TGTGCCAGTAGTCCCGGGACATTCGAAGCTTTCTTT.

This clonotype was counted a single time. V usage is TRBV7-8 and J usage is TRBJ1-5; 8 nucleotides line up with TRBD1. CDR3 length: 15 amino acids. Germline CDR1 and CDR2: SGHVS and FQNEAQ. V shed 0 bases and J 6 bases; nucleotides not matched to a gene: 4. As DNA, the CDR3 is TGTGCCAGCAGCTTAGCGTCAGGGGGCGGTCAGCCCCAGCATTTT. As protein: CASSLASGGGQPQHF.

A remark on this clonotype: A read error may explain this, as a much larger clone is one base away. The chain joins TRBV12-3 or TRBV12-4 to TRBJ1-1, with D maybe TRBD1 (6 bases). Trimming took 7 bases from V and 2 from J, leaving 26 bases between them. This CDR3 is 18 amino acids long. CDR3: CASIMGGLRMMRNTEAFF. CDR3 coding DNA: TGTGCCAGCATCATGGGGGGGCTAAGAATGATGCGAAACACTGAAGCTTTCTTT.

This clonotype was counted at least ten times. V usage is TRBV12-3 or TRBV12-4 and J usage is TRBJ1-2, with unresolved D. This CDR3 comprises 11 residues. V lost 11 bases, J lost 3 bases, and 10 bases lay in between. The CDR3 is CALRGYYGYTF. The CDR3 DNA reads TGTGCCCTCCGGGGTTACTATGGCTACACCTTC.

This clonotype was found many times. The J gene is TRBJ2-1, the V gene TRBV20-1; D may be TRBD1 (6 bases). CDR1 and CDR2 from the germline V gene are DFQATT and SNEGSKA (reference sequence). With 0 bases removed from V and 6 bases from J, the gap between germline ends came to 21 bases. The CDR3 spans 17 residues. The CDR3 nucleotides are TGCAGTGCTAGAGAGTGGCTCAGGGCAGGGGTGGGCAATGAGCAGTTCTTC. Amino acids: CSAREWLRAGVGNEQFF.

This clonotype was seen at least ten times. The chain links TRBV7-2 to TRBJ2-3; TRBD2 matches 9 bases. V was clipped by 2 bases and J by 1 base; unmatched bases: 4. Germline CDR1 reads SGHTA; CDR2 reads FQGNSA. The CDR3 is made up of 16 amino acids. The CDR3 loop reads CASSLMASGGTDTQYF. In nucleotides, the CDR3 is TGTGCCAGCAGCTTAATGGCTAGCGGGGGCACAGATACGCAGTATTTT.

This clonotype was observed many times. The gene calls are TRBV30 and TRBJ2-1; D unresolved. This CDR3 has 15 amino acids. Germline V gives CDR1 GTSNPN, CDR2 SVGIG (reference sequence). V was trimmed by 1 base and J by 6 bases, leaving 16 bases between them. CDR3 DNA: TGTGCCTGGAGTGGGGGTCCCCTAAGGTCCAATGAGCAGTTCTTC. This codes for CAWSGGPLRSNEQFF.

At least ten counts were recorded for this clonotype. The J gene is TRBJ2-1, the V gene TRBV28; 8 bases match TRBD2. Per germline, CDR1 MDHEN and CDR2 SYDVKM. This CDR3 spans 20 amino acids. The V and J ends lost 4 bases and 5 bases, in that order; junction bases with no gene match: 22. In DNA form, the CDR3 reads TGTGCCAGCAGTTCTAGGCCCTATTCGAGAGCGGGAGAGGAGAACAATGAGCAGTTCTTC. It yields the protein CASSSRPYSRAGEENNEQFF.

This clonotype was counted only a few times. The rearrangement uses TRBV7-9 and TRBJ2-1, with 8 bases identical to TRBD1. Trimming at V came to 4 bases and at J to 8 bases, leaving 10 bases not matched to a gene. CDR3 length: 15 residues. CDR1 is SEHNR, CDR2 FQNEAQ, per germline (reference sequence). The CDR3 sequence is CASSSEQGALDEQFF. The CDR3 region has the DNA TGTGCCAGCAGCTCAGAGCAGGGGGCCCTAGATGAGCAGTTCTTC.

With regard to this clonotype: It may be a read error: a sequence one base away is much more abundant. V usage is TRBV5-1 and J usage is TRBJ2-7; no firm D call. Germline CDR1 reads SGHRS; CDR2 reads YFSETQ. This CDR3 region has 13 residues. Trimming took off 0 bases at V and 5 bases at J, with 9 bases between the two ends. CDR3 coding DNA: TGCGCCAGCAGCTTGGGACCCCCTGACGAGCAGTACTTC. The encoded protein is CASSLGPPDEQYF.

This clonotype was observed at least ten times. This chain links TRBV7-9 with TRBJ1-2, with 8 positions matching TRBD1. The length of the CDR3 is 14 residues. J was trimmed by 8 bases and V by 1 base; bases with no gene match: 6. Germline CDR1 is SEHNR and CDR2 is FQNEAQ (reference sequence). CDR3 sequence: CASSLEQGAPGYTF. DNA for the CDR3: TGTGCCAGCAGCTTAGAGCAGGGGGCGCCGGGCTACACCTTC. The full variable domain, completed using reference TRBV7-9 and TRBJ1-2, is DTGVSQNPRHKITKRGQNVTFRCDPISEHNRLYWYRQTLGQGPEFLTYFQNEAQLEKSRLLSDRFSAERPKGSFSTLEIQRTEQGDSAMYLCASSLEQGAPGYTFGSGTRLTVV.

This clonotype occurred many times. The rearrangement links TRBV28 to TRBJ2-2, with D possibly being TRBD1 or TRBD2 (5 bases each). Trimming removed 4 bases from V and 6 bases from J, with 15 bases in between. This CDR3 has 15 amino acids. The germline gives CDR1 MDHEN, CDR2 SYDVKM. The CDR3 bases are TGTGCCAGCAGTTACAAGCCGAGGGGTGCCGGGGAGCTGTTTTTT. This codes for CASSYKPRGAGELFF.

The chain employs TRBV4-1 and TRBJ1-4, with a weak D call TRBD1 (6 bases). CDR3 length: 15 amino acids. V was shortened by 5 bases and J by 8 bases, with 18 bases between the two germline ends. In germline, CDR1 is MGHRA, CDR2 YSYEKL. The CDR3 bases are TGCGCCAGCAGCATCGTAGGGGGGGCAGGGGAAAAACTGTTTTTT. This translates into CASSIVGGAGEKLFF.

V and J are TRBV19 and TRBJ1-5, with a possible D match to TRBD1 (5 bases). V was shortened by 2 bases and J by 3 bases, with 20 bases between the two germline ends. The CDR3 length is 18 residues. Germline-derived CDR1 and CDR2 are LNHDA and SQIVND (reference sequence). The CDR3 DNA sequence: TGTGCCAGTAGTATAAACGGCAGGGCCGGGGATAACAATCAGCCCCAGCATTTT. Protein product: CASSINGRAGDNNQPQHF.

V and J are TRBV6-2 or TRBV6-3 and TRBJ1-2; D uncertain. CDR3 length equals 14 residues. Germline loops: CDR1 MNHEY, CDR2 SVGEGT. V lost 2 bases and J lost 6, with 13 bases in between. The CDR3 spells CASSYGDPWDGYTF. The CDR3 DNA reads TGTGCCAGCAGTTACGGCGACCCCTGGGATGGCTACACCTTC.

This clonotype has a count of ten or more. V is TRBV20-1 and J is TRBJ2-3; perhaps TRBD2 as D (5 bases). Per germline, CDR1 DFQATT and CDR2 SNEGSKA (reference sequence). The CDR3 is 15 amino acids. V gave up 3 bases and J gave up 0 bases, with 13 bases separating them. The CDR3 protein is CSASFAGDSTDTQYF. The CDR3 bases are TGCAGTGCTAGCTTCGCGGGTGATAGCACAGATACGCAGTATTTT.